This is a list of T cell receptor beta chains from one sample in a study of shared clonotypes between healthy human individuals. Libraries were prepared by immunoSEQ multiplex PCR; TCRdb keeps only in-frame clonotypes and omits some of them. This sample has about 2,200,000 clones, with about 93% found just once. Sample: naive CD8+ T cells from PBMCs. All receptors derive from a man aged 18 to 29 in good health. Some clones in this sample may be carry-over from other donors' samples. Both conserved end residues are part of each CDR3. D genes are given only for firm matches. Clone size appears in some rows only: once, few, many, or a class for an expanded clone.

TRBD1 | - | TRBJ2-7 | TRBV6-5 | CASRDRSYEQYF | TGTGCCAGCAGGGACAGGTCCTACGAGCAGTACTTC
TRBD1 | - | TRBJ2-7 | TRBV2 | CASSEVTGNNLPGQETYEQYF | TGTGCCAGCAGTGAAGTCACGGGTAATAATTTACCGGGACAGGAGACCTACGAGCAGTACTTC
- | - | TRBJ2-1 | TRBV14 | CASSQEFGNQYNEQFF | TGTGCCAGCAGCCAAGAATTCGGTAACCAGTACAATGAGCAGTTCTTC
TRBD2 | - | TRBJ2-7 | TRBV7-9 | CASSLVPGLAGVNEQYF | TGTGCCAGCAGCTTAGTACCCGGACTAGCGGGAGTCAACGAGCAGTACTTC
- | - | TRBJ1-1 | TRBV19 | CASSILHRGRGLGDTEAFF | TGTGCCAGTAGTATCTTGCATCGCGGCAGGGGATTAGGGGACACTGAAGCTTTCTTT
- | - | TRBJ2-7 | TRBV9 | CASSVAPVQLIEQYF | TGTGCCAGCAGCGTAGCCCCGGTACAGCTTATCGAGCAGTACTTC
TRBD1 | - | TRBJ1-5 | TRBV18 | CASSPLVVRGGNQPQHF | TGTGCCAGCTCACCACTTGTTGTCAGGGGGGGCAATCAGCCCCAGCATTTT
- | - | TRBJ2-7 | TRBV27 | CASSYGRTYEQYF | TGTGCCAGCAGCTACGGACGTACCTACGAGCAGTACTTC
- | - | TRBJ2-7 | TRBV23-1 | CASSQDSENYEQYF | TGCGCCAGCAGTCAGGACAGTGAAAACTACGAGCAGTACTTC
TRBD1 | - | TRBJ1-4 | TRBV29-1 | CSGGQGREKLFF | TGCAGCGGCGGACAGGGGCGTGAAAAACTGTTTTTT
TRBD2 | - | TRBJ2-3 | TRBV28 | CAIGGVVRTDTQYF | TGTGCCATCGGGGGGGTCGTCCGGACAGATACGCAGTATTTT
TRBD1 | - | TRBJ2-7 | TRBV27 | CASSNSPGTGVYEQYF | TGTGCCAGCAGTAACTCTCCCGGGACAGGGGTCTACGAGCAGTACTTC
TRBD1 | - | TRBJ2-2 | TRBV27 | CASSPGTGDTGELFF | TGTGCCAGCAGTCCTGGGACAGGGGACACCGGGGAGCTGTTTTTT
TRBD1 | - | TRBJ2-7 | TRBV4-3 | CASSQGGQSDEQYF | TGCGCCAGCAGCCAAGGGGGACAGTCGGACGAGCAGTACTTC
- | - | TRBJ2-5 | TRBV5-1 | CASSPGTDPETQYF | TGCGCCAGCAGCCCGGGAACCGACCCGGAGACCCAGTACTTC
- | - | TRBJ2-5 | TRBV5-1 | CASSLNRLRGGETQYF | TGCGCCAGCAGCTTGAACCGACTAAGAGGAGGGGAGACCCAGTACTTC
TRBD1 | - | TRBJ1-2 | TRBV6-5 | CASRGQGYGYTF | TGTGCCAGCCGGGGACAGGGCTATGGCTACACCTTC
- | - | TRBJ2-6 | TRBV19 | CASSFPGANSGANVLTF | TGTGCCAGTAGTTTTCCGGGGGCTAACTCTGGGGCCAACGTCCTGACTTTC
- | - | TRBJ2-2 | TRBV19 | CASSIWGTNTGELFF | TGTGCCAGTAGTATCTGGGGGACGAACACCGGGGAGCTGTTTTTT
- | - | TRBJ2-3 | TRBV19 | CARNGVADTQYF | TGTGCCAGGAACGGGGTAGCTGATACGCAGTATTTT
- | - | TRBJ1-2 | TRBV2 | CASSELSALNYGYTF | TGTGCCAGCAGTGAATTGTCAGCTCTTAACTATGGCTACACCTTC
- | - | TRBJ2-1 | TRBV29-1 | CSAPSGWAGNEQFF | TGCAGCGCCCCCTCCGGGTGGGCGGGCAATGAGCAGTTCTTC
- | - | TRBJ2-3 | TRBV21-1 | CASSKSFWASREPTDTQYF | TGTGCCAGCAGCAAATCATTCTGGGCTAGCCGTGAACCTACAGATACGCAGTATTTT
- | few | TRBJ1-1 | TRBV7-7 | CASSLYRNTEAFF | TGTGCCAGCAGCTTGTACAGGAACACTGAAGCTTTCTTT
TRBD2 | - | TRBJ2-7 | TRBV29-1 | CSVRTSGASYEQYF | TGCAGCGTCCGGACTAGCGGGGCCTCCTACGAGCAGTACTTC
TRBD2 | - | TRBJ2-4 | TRBV7-2 | CASSLGLAGIQYF | TGTGCCAGCAGCTTAGGACTAGCGGGGATTCAGTACTTC
- | once | TRBJ2-7 | TRBV5-4 | CASSSRTAGEQYF | TGTGCCAGCAGCAGTCGGACCGCGGGCGAGCAGTACTTC
- | - | TRBJ2-1 | TRBV7-9 | CASSLVARRSGSYNEQFF | TGTGCCAGCAGCTTAGTTGCCAGGAGATCCGGTTCCTACAATGAGCAGTTCTTC
- | - | TRBJ1-4 | TRBV6-6 | CASSYSQESEKLFF | TGTGCCAGCAGTTACTCACAGGAATCTGAAAAACTGTTTTTT
TRBD2 | - | TRBJ2-1 | TRBV5-1 | CASSSGGLAGGDEQFF | TGCGCCAGCAGCTCCGGGGGACTAGCGGGAGGCGATGAGCAGTTCTTC
- | - | TRBJ1-2 | TRBV19 | CASSIDMGLSYGYTF | TGTGCCAGTAGTATAGATATGGGGCTGAGCTATGGCTACACCTTC
- | - | TRBJ2-7 | TRBV25-1 | CASSAGLHSEQYF | TGTGCCAGCAGTGCTGGTCTACACTCCGAGCAGTACTTC
TRBD1 | - | TRBJ1-3 | TRBV9 | CASSVVGQGLENTIYF | TGTGCCAGCAGCGTAGTAGGACAGGGGTTGGAAAACACCATATATTTT
TRBD2 | - | TRBJ2-3 | TRBV5-1 | CASSWGTSGSYTQYF | TGCGCCAGCAGCTGGGGGACTAGCGGGAGTTATACGCAGTATTTT
- | - | TRBJ2-2 | TRBV7-9 | CASSLETGELFF | TGTGCCAGCAGCTTAGAGACAGGGGAGCTGTTTTTT
- | once | TRBJ2-5 | TRBV11-2 | CASSFGKETQYF | TGTGCCAGCAGCTTTGGAAAAGAGACCCAGTACTTC
- | - | TRBJ2-5 | TRBV5-5 | CASSSSRAQETQYF | TGTGCCAGCAGCTCCTCTAGGGCACAAGAGACCCAGTACTTC
TRBD2 | - | TRBJ2-3 | TRBV9 | CASSVGAGAVDTQYF | TGTGCCAGCAGCGTAGGTGCGGGAGCAGTAGATACGCAGTATTTT
- | - | TRBJ2-7 | TRBV27 | CASSLSVGSYEQYF | TGTGCCAGCAGTTTATCAGTGGGGTCCTACGAGCAGTACTTC
- | - | TRBJ1-1 | TRBV2 | CASSEARHRENTEAFF | TGTGCCAGCAGTGAAGCGCGGCACAGGGAGAACACTGAAGCTTTCTTT
TRBD2 | - | TRBJ2-7 | TRBV7-9 | CASSFGLAGVYEQYF | TGTGCCAGCAGCTTCGGACTAGCGGGAGTCTACGAGCAGTACTTC
- | once | TRBJ2-3 | TRBV7-9 | CASSSTAAVTDTQYF | TGTGCCAGCAGCTCCACAGCGGCAGTCACAGATACGCAGTATTTT
- | - | TRBJ1-4 | TRBV29-1 | CSVEDGDSLTLHEKLFF | TGCAGCGTTGAAGATGGTGACAGCCTTACTCTCCATGAAAAACTGTTTTTT
TRBD2 | - | TRBJ2-7 | TRBV29-1 | CSVVSGRSYEQYF | TGCAGCGTTGTTAGCGGGAGGTCCTACGAGCAGTACTTC
TRBD1 | - | TRBJ2-1 | TRBV16 | CASSLDRTIDEQFF | TGTGCCAGCAGCCTGGACAGGACCATCGATGAGCAGTTCTTC
TRBD1 | - | TRBJ2-3 | TRBV27 | CASSLLSYRGSTDTQYF | TGTGCCAGCAGTCTCCTGAGCTACAGGGGTAGCACAGATACGCAGTATTTT
TRBD2 | - | TRBJ2-3 | TRBV6-5 | CASSYSSSGSTDTQYF | TGTGCCAGCAGTTACTCGTCTAGCGGGAGCACAGATACGCAGTATTTT
- | - | TRBJ1-1 | TRBV25-1 | CASSESIGGAEAFF | TGTGCCAGCAGCGAATCAATAGGAGGGGCTGAAGCTTTCTTT
- | once | TRBJ2-7 | TRBV6-5 | CASSFRAGSPGDEQYF | TGTGCCAGCAGTTTTAGGGCGGGCTCCCCGGGTGACGAGCAGTACTTC
- | - | TRBJ1-5 | TRBV19 | CASSIDLLANQPQHF | TGTGCCAGTAGTATCGACCTCCTTGCCAATCAGCCCCAGCATTTT
TRBD2 | - | TRBJ2-3 | TRBV7-9 | CASSLVGGLGPDTQYF | TGTGCCAGCAGCTTAGTAGGGGGACTAGGACCAGATACGCAGTATTTT
- | - | TRBJ2-7 | TRBV5-6 | CASSWVGNEQYF | TGTGCCAGCAGTTGGGTCGGGAACGAGCAGTACTTC
- | - | TRBJ2-2 | TRBV27 | CASSLLANTGELFF | TGTGCCAGCAGTTTACTGGCGAACACCGGGGAGCTGTTTTTT
- | - | TRBJ1-1 | TRBV19 | CASRVGVNTEAFF | TGTGCCAGTCGGGTGGGGGTGAACACTGAAGCTTTCTTT
- | - | TRBJ1-1 | TRBV27 | CASSLSRGYEAFF | TGTGCCAGCAGTTTAAGCAGGGGATATGAAGCTTTCTTT
- | - | TRBJ2-7 | TRBV5-6 | CASSLGGGLAEQYF | TGTGCCAGCAGCTTGGGAGGGGGACTGGCCGAGCAGTACTTC